Sequencing of this T cell receptor (beta chain) was carried out in a study of T cell changes during pregnancy in multiple sclerosis (dated 2019 in TCRdb). About the investigation overall: Changes in the T cell repertoire over the course of pregnancy were examined in this study in women with multiple sclerosis.

For CDR1 and CDR2, the germline V gene lists MDHEN and SYDVKM. The CDR3 numbers 17 residues from cysteine through phenylalanine. Of all the DNA, just the CDR3 is kept, 51 bases in frame from base 1. V loses 5 bases, J loses 5 bases, and the germline ends lie 22 bases apart. Only one count was recorded for this clone. Its antigen specificity is not known. One base away there is no much larger clone; base qualities are not given. The method behind the library was the immunoSEQ multiplex PCR assay. As stored in TCRdb, this immuneACCESS dataset retains in-frame rearrangements with V and J assigned. A fraction of the clones does not appear; measured against another copy, unresolved V genes explain less than half of the discrepancy, and the remainder lacks a known reason. Across this sample there are about 98,000 clones, with about 90% seen only once. The ten largest clones capture more than 2% of the sample.

The sequence was obtained from a female donor in good health, enrolled as a control in a pregnancy study. This chain joins TRBV28 to TRBJ1-5; TRBD1 is possibly the D segment (6 matching bases). The sequencing used peripheral blood, collected after pregnancy. Here is the DNA: TGTGCCAGCAGTCTACAGGACAGCGCCTTTGGGTATCAGCCCCAGCATTTT. Its coded protein is CASSLQDSAFGYQPQHF. With the portions outside the CDR3 filled from the reference TRBV28 and TRBJ1-5 genes, the complete variable region becomes DVKVTQSSRYLVKRTGEKVFLECVQDMDHENMFWYRQDPGLGLRLIYFSYDVKMKEKGDIPEGYSVSREKKERFSLILESASTNQTSMYLCASSLQDSAFGYQPQHFGDGTRLSIL.